Here is one T cell receptor beta chain with its context. Its antigen is not identified. TCRdb reprocessed the reads with MiXCR, giving one entry per CDR3 protein. The sample contains more than 150,000 distinct CDR3 sequences, about 20% of which appear only once. Losses at the gene ends were 4 bases for V and 0 bases for J; bases not matched to a gene: 10. CDR3 length equals 17 residues. Germline V gene sequence: CDR1 SGHRS, CDR2 YFSETQ. These data are taken from a study of T cell repertoires in cytomegalovirus infection. Study overall: Both CMV infection and a matching HLA type were indicated by public TCR beta signatures. Regarding the study as a whole: CMV-specific HLA-C-restricted TCR beta clonotypes dominated the ex vivo response. The study identified carriers of CMV plus the relevant HLA from cumulative public TCR beta family frequency.

The chain links TRBV5-1 to TRBJ1-3; 7 bases match TRBD1. The clonotype was recovered from a human donor in good health (CMV status not recorded). Some clones in this sample may be carry-over from other donors' samples. The sequencing sample was made of PBMCs. CDR3 protein: CASSMAGQPVSGNTIYF. CDR3 sequence (DNA): TGCGCCAGCAGCATGGCGGGACAGCCTGTCTCTGGAAACACCATATATTTT.